The clone carrying this T cell receptor (beta chain) was counted ten times or more. The data stem from a study of blood T cell repertoires in COVID-19. Study-wide context: COVID-19 samples from acute and convalescent phases originated in the United States, Italy and Spain.

The CDR3 length is 15 residues. The V end lost 5 bases, the J end lost 1 base, and 14 bases lay between the germline ends. The germline CDR1 and CDR2 sequences are MNHEY and SVGEGT. Sequencing used immunoSEQ multiplex PCR; TCRdb keeps in-frame clones, though not all of them. The profile shows under 150,000 clones, about 70% of them singletons. Input material: peripheral blood. The rearrangement uses TRBV6-2 or TRBV6-3 and TRBJ1-2, with a weak D call TRBD1 (5 bases). This TCR was recovered from a man older than 75 with acute or convalescent COVID-19. The CDR3 region has the DNA TGTGCCAGCAGTCGGCCCCAGGGACTTAACTATGGCTACACCTTC. This translates into CASSRPQGLNYGYTF.